The 6 T cell receptor beta chains in this list originate from one sample, sequenced in a study of shared clonotypes between healthy human individuals. Produced via immunoSEQ multiplex PCR; TCRdb's table is partial and in-frame only. Of roughly 2.4 million clones listed, 95% are singletons. The sample was naive CD4+ T cells sorted from blood. Subset reported: CD45RA+ positively selected. The receptors shown here come from a man between 18 and 35 years old in good health.

The chain recombines TRBV18 with TRBJ1-1; D is ambiguous. The germline V and J ends were trimmed by 6 bases and 11 bases, with 16 bases remaining between them. In germline, CDR1 is KGHSH, CDR2 LQKENI. The CDR3 has 12 amino acids. For the CDR3, the DNA is TGTGCCAGCTCCCCGAGCCTCGGAGAGGCTTTCTTT. Its protein is CASSPSLGEAFF.

V usage is TRBV15 and J usage is TRBJ2-7; D possibly corresponds to TRBD1 (6 bases). Per germline, CDR1 LNHNV and CDR2 YYDKDF (reference sequence). The CDR3 loop spans 14 amino acids. The V and J ends lost 6 bases and 1 base respectively, with 13 bases between them. In DNA form, the CDR3 reads TGTGCCACCAGTCCAGACAGGCTATCCTACGAGCAGTACTTC. As protein: CATSPDRLSYEQYF. The variable domain in full, completed from reference TRBV15 and TRBJ2-7, reads DAMVIQNPRYQVTQFGKPVTLSCSQTLNHNVMYWYQQKSSQAPKLLFHYYDKDFNNEADTPDNFQSRRPNTSFCFLDIRSPGLGDTAMYLCATSPDRLSYEQYFGPGTRLTVT.

This chain uses TRBV30 with TRBJ1-1; D gene ambiguous. CDR1 is GTSNPN, CDR2 SVGIG, per germline (reference sequence). The ends were cut back, 0 bases at V and 0 bases at J, with 11 bases in the middle. This CDR3 spans 15 amino acids. CDR3 sequence: CAWSVDRLVNTEAFF. In DNA, the CDR3 is TGTGCCTGGAGTGTAGATCGGTTAGTGAACACTGAAGCTTTCTTT.

V gene TRBV7-6 combines with J gene TRBJ1-1; 8 positions match TRBD1. Trimming took 5 bases from V and 3 from J; bases not matched to a gene: 2. Germline CDR1 reads SGHVS; CDR2 reads FNYEAQ. CDR3 length equals 13 residues. This chain's CDR3 is CASSPDRDTEAFF. In DNA, the CDR3 is TGTGCCAGCAGCCCGGACAGGGACACTGAAGCTTTCTTT.

This rearrangement joins TRBV7-6 to TRBJ2-5, with D perhaps matching TRBD2 (6 bases). This CDR3 contains 17 residues. Germline V gene lookup returns CDR1 SGHVS and CDR2 FNYEAQ. Between the trimmed V and J ends, which lost 1 base and 1 base, there was a span of 16 bases. CDR3 coding DNA: TGTGCCAGCAGCTTAGTGAGAAAGGGAGGTATCCAAGAGACCCAGTACTTC. Amino acids: CASSLVRKGGIQETQYF.

The chain recombines TRBV4-3 with TRBJ2-1, with 10 nucleotides matching TRBD1. Losses at the gene ends were 1 base for V and 7 bases for J; bases not matched to a gene: 22. The CDR3 consists of 21 residues. Germline CDR1 reads LGHNA; CDR2 reads YSLEER. CDR3 sequence reads: CASSQVGRGPETGGDRNEQFF. Here the CDR3 DNA reads TGCGCCAGCAGCCAAGTGGGGAGGGGACCGGAGACAGGGGGCGATCGTAATGAGCAGTTCTTC.